The source of this T cell receptor (beta chain) is a study of Graves' ophthalmopathy and Graves' hyperthyroidism. Trimming left V 7 bases short and J 0 bases short, with 9 bases between. Germline values: CDR1 MNHEY, CDR2 SVGEGT. The CDR3 runs 14 residues. RNA transcripts were the template, and TCR beta CDR3 regions were amplified from them. HTBI-primed RT-PCR formed the first round, and a multiplex PCR formed the second. TCRdb called the multiplex PCR reads again in MiXCR, with one record for every CDR3 protein. The sample records 500,000 to 700,000 distinct CDR3 sequences, approximately 21% being singletons. The term stable hyperthyroidism indicated an absence of ophthalmopathy within 18 months of follow-up. Clinical symptoms and serum thyroxine were used for diagnosis; TRAb, thyroid ultrasound and orbital computed tomography were also relied on. As the starting material, around 10 ml of fresh peripheral blood yielded the PBMCs.

The receptor comes from a woman between 18 and 29 years old with stable Graves' hyperthyroidism. Some clones in this sample may be carry-over from other donors' samples. Sequencing was carried out using peripheral blood. The chain uses TRBV6-2 or TRBV6-3 and TRBJ2-2, with D maybe TRBD2 (6 bases). CDR3 nucleotides: TGTGCCAGCATCCCTAGCGCGAACACCGGGGAGCTGTTTTTT. This codes for CASIPSANTGELFF.